The TCR beta chain described here comes from a study of blood T cell repertoires in COVID-19. V lost 5 bases, J lost 2 bases, and 8 bases stayed unmatched. The CDR3 length is 15 residues. CDR1 SEHNR and CDR2 FQNEAQ come from the germline V gene (reference sequence). This table comes from immunoSEQ multiplex PCR, and its TCRdb copy is limited to in-frame clones, with some not included. The sample has approximately 20,000 clones, 83% seen once. The TCR originated in a man between 65 and 85 years old with acute or convalescent COVID-19. Specimen: peripheral blood. The chain uses TRBV7-9 and TRBJ2-7, with TRBD1 identical over 8 bases. The CDR3, as DNA: TGTGCCAGCAGCACAATGACAGGGGACACCTACGAGCAGTACTTC. This codes for CASSTMTGDTYEQYF.